This is a list of T cell receptor beta chains from one sample in a study of T-cell memory formation after mild COVID-19. TCRdb used MiXCR to reprocess the 5' RACE reads, holding one entry per CDR3 protein. There are 450,000 to 700,000 distinct CDR3 sequences in the sample; about a sixth occur only once, and more than 10% lies in the top ten. Material: PBMCs or a T cell subset sorted from them (not recorded which). Receptors were obtained from an adult woman who had mild COVID-19 (a few samples of this study predate the infection). Cell type and time point are not known. Each CDR3 is given with its conserved first and last residue.

TRBJ2-7 TRBV12-3/TRBV12-4 CASRQGGSYEQYF
TRBJ1-2 TRBV10-3 CAIKGPGVDGYTF
TRBJ2-5 TRBV7-9 CASSQGLAAAQETQYF
TRBJ1-2 TRBV6-2/TRBV6-3 CASSFNEVRDYGYTF
TRBJ1-1 TRBV2 CASRLEKNTEAFF
TRBJ2-7 TRBV9 CASSVEGSSYEQYF
TRBJ2-5 TRBV6-5 CASRKLAGVETQYF
TRBJ2-5 TRBV6-1 CASGPTNYISGETQYF
TRBJ2-7 TRBV18 CASSPGTTFYEQYF
TRBJ1-1 TRBV5-1 CASTRSRNTEAFF
TRBJ2-3 TRBV7-8 CASSLVGAGAPDTQYF
TRBJ2-5 TRBV10-3 CAISEADSTGKETQYF
TRBJ1-1 TRBV6-1 CASSELFSTNTEAFF
TRBJ1-1 TRBV4-1 CASSQDRGGENTEAFF
TRBJ2-7 TRBV12-3/TRBV12-4 CASSFWDYEQYF
TRBJ1-1 TRBV20-1 CSARGGTDTEAFF
TRBJ1-6 TRBV18 CASSPSGAPMSPLHF
TRBJ2-1 TRBV30 CAGRDRPYNEQFF
TRBJ2-7 TRBV24-1 CATTGPGSYEQYF
TRBJ1-1 TRBV15 CATSTYRDFTEAFF
TRBJ1-5 TRBV6-4 CAEPHRNENISNQPQHF
TRBJ2-7 TRBV12-3/TRBV12-4 CASSSRGQVSYEQYF
TRBJ2-1 TRBV7-9 CASSFGLNNEQFF
TRBJ2-3 TRBV7-6 CASSRDAVGTDTQYF
TRBJ1-2 TRBV5-1 CASSLQGADNYGYTF
TRBJ1-4 TRBV12-3/TRBV12-4 CASSPDRQKRNEKLFF
TRBJ2-7 TRBV11-3 CASCSGTYEQYF
TRBJ2-2 TRBV9 CASSVGSGGAENGELFF